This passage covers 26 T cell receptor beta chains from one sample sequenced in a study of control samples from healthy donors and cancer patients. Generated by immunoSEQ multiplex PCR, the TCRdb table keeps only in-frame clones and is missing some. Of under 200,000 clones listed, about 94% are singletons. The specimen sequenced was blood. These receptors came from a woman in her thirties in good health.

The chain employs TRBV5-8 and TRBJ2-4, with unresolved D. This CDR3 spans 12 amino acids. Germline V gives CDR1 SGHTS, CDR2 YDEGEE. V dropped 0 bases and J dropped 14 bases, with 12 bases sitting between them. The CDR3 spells CASSLGLDLKYF. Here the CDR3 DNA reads TGTGCCAGCAGCTTGGGCCTAGATCTAAAGTACTTC.

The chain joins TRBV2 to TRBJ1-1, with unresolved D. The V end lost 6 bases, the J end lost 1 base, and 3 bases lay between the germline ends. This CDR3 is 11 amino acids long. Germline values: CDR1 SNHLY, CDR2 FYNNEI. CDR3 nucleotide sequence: TGTGCCAGCAGCGAGAACACTGAAGCTTTCTTT. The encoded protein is CASSENTEAFF.

The CDR3 DNA is TGTGCCAGCAGCGGGACGGCAGGGCCAGCTTTCTTT. It specifies CASSGTAGPAFF. The rearrangement links TRBV9 to TRBJ1-1; tentative D call: TRBD1 (5 bases). Germline V gene lookup returns CDR1 SGDLS and CDR2 YYNGEE. V dropped 3 bases and J dropped 10 bases, with 13 bases sitting between them. The CDR3 length is 12 residues.

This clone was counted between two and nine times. Written as DNA, the CDR3 is TGCGCCAGCACCCCCCCGGGTCAGCCCCAGCATTTT. Encoded protein: CASTPPGQPQHF. This rearrangement joins TRBV10-1 to TRBJ1-5; D call uncertain. The CDR3 spans 12 residues. Germline CDR1 WNHNN, CDR2 SYGVQD (reference sequence). Trimming pared 7 bases from V and 6 bases from J, leaving 10 bases between.

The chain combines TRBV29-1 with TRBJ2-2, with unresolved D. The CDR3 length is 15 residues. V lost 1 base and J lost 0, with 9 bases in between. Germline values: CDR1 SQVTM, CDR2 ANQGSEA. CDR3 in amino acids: CSVEGLRPNTGELFF. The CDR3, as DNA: TGCAGCGTTGAAGGGCTCAGACCGAACACCGGGGAGCTGTTTTTT.

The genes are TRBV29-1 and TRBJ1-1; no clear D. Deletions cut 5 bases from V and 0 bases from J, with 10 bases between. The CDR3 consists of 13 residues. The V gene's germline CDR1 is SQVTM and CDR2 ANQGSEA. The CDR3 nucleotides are TGCAGCGTTTATAGGGAGATGAACACTGAAGCTTTCTTT. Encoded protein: CSVYREMNTEAFF.

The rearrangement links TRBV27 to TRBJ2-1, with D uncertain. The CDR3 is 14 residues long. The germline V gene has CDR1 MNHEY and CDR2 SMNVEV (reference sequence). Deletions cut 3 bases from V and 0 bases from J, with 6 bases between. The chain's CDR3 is CASSFRNSYNEQFF. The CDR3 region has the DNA TGTGCCAGCAGTTTCAGGAACTCCTACAATGAGCAGTTCTTC.

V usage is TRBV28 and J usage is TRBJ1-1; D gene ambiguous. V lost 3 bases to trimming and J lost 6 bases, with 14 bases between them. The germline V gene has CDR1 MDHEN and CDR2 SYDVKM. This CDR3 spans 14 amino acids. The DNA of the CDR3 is TGTGCCAGCAGTTTGGGTAACTCTGTGGCTGAAGCTTTCTTT. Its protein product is CASSLGNSVAEAFF.

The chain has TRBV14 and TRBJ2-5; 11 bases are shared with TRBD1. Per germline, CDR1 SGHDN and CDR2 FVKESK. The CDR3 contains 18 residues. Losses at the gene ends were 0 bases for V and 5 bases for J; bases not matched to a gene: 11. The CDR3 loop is CASSQEDLRDRGWETQYF. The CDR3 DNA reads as TGTGCCAGCAGCCAAGAGGATCTCCGGGACAGGGGGTGGGAGACCCAGTACTTC.

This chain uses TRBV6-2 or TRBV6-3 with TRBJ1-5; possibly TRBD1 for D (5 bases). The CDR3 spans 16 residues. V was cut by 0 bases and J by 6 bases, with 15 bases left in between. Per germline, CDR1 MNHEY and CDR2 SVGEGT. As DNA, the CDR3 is TGTGCCAGCAGTTACTCTTTCGGGGACGGCGGTCAGCCCCAGCATTTT. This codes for CASSYSFGDGGQPQHF.

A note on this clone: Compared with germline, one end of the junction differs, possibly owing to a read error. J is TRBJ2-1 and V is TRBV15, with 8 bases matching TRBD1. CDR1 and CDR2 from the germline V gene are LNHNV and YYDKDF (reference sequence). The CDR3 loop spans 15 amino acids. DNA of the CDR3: TGTGCCACGAGCAGTCGGACAGGGATTATCAATGAGCAGTTCTTC. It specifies CATSSRTGIINEQFF.

In nucleotides, the CDR3 is TGTGCCAGCAGTTTAGCGCTCACTACTGAAGCTTTCTTT. Translating it yields CASSLALTTEAFF. The chain is built from TRBV12-3 or TRBV12-4 and TRBJ1-1; unclear D gene. The CDR3 runs 13 residues. The germline V and J ends were trimmed by 0 bases and 5 bases, with 7 bases remaining between them.

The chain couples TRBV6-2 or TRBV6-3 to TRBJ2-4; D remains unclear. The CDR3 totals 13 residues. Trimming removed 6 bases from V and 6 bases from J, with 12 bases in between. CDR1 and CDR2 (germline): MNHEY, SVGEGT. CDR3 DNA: TGTGCCAGCAGCCGGTCACGCGGAAACATTCAGTACTTC. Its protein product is CASSRSRGNIQYF.

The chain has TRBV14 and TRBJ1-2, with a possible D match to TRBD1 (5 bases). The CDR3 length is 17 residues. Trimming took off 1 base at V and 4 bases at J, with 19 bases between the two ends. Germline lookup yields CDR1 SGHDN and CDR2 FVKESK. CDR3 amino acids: CASSQGPSGRFSYGYTF. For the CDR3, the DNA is TGTGCCAGCAGCCAAGGGCCTTCGGGACGTTTTTCCTATGGCTACACCTTC.

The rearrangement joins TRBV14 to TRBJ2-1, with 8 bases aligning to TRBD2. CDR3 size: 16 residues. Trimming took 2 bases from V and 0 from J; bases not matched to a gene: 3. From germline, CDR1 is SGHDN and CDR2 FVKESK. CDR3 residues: CASSQWAGGSYNEQFF. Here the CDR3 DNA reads TGTGCCAGCAGCCAATGGGCGGGGGGCTCCTACAATGAGCAGTTCTTC.

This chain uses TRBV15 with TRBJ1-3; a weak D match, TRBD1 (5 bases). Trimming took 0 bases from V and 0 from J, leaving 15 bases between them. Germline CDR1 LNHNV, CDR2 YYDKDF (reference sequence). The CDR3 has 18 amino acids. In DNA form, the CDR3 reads TGTGCCACCAGCAGAGATCCCCTTACAGGCCACTCTGGAAACACCATATATTTT. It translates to CATSRDPLTGHSGNTIYF. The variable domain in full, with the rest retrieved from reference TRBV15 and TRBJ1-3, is DAMVIQNPRYQVTQFGKPVTLSCSQTLNHNVMYWYQQKSSQAPKLLFHYYDKDFNNEADTPDNFQSRRPNTSFCFLDIRSPGLGDTAMYLCATSRDPLTGHSGNTIYFGEGSWLTVV.

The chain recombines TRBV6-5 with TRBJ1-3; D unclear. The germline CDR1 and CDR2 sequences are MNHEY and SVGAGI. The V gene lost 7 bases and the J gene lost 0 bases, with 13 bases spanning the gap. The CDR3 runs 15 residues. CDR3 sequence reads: CASKLSYSSGNTIYF. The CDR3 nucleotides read TGTGCCAGCAAGCTATCATACAGCTCTGGAAACACCATATATTTT.

The CDR3 DNA follows: TGTGCCAGTAGTATAGCCTCGGGGGCCGAGCAGTACTTC. It codes for CASSIASGAEQYF. V is TRBV19 and J is TRBJ2-7; D is perhaps TRBD1 or TRBD2 (6 bases each). Trimming shortened V by 1 base and J by 6 bases, and 10 bases separated the two germline ends. Germline CDR1 and CDR2: LNHDA and SQIVND (reference sequence). The CDR3 length is 13 residues.

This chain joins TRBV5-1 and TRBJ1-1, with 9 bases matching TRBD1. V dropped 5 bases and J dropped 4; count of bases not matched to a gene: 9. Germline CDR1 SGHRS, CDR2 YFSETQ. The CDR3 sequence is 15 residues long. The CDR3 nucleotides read TGCGCCAGCAGTCGGAGGGGACAGGGTGGCACTGAAGCTTTCTTT. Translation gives CASSRRGQGGTEAFF.

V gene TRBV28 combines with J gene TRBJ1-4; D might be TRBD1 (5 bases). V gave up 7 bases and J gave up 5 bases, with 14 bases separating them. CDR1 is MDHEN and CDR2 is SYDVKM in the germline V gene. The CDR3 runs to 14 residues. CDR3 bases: TGTGCCAGCATTCTTAACGGGGGGAATGAAAAACTGTTTTTT. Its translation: CASILNGGNEKLFF.

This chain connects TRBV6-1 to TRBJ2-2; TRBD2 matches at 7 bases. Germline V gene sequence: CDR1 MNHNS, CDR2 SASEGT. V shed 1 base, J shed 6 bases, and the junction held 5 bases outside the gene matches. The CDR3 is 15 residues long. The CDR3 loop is CASSEGTSAPGELFF. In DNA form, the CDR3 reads TGTGCCAGCAGTGAAGGTACTAGCGCGCCCGGGGAGCTGTTTTTT.

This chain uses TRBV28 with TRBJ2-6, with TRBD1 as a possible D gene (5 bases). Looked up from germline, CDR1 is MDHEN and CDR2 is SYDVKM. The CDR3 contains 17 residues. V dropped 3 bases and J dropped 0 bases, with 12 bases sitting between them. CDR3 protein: CASSFQGLSSGANVLTF. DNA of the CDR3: TGTGCCAGCAGTTTCCAGGGTCTCAGCTCTGGGGCCAACGTCCTGACTTTC.

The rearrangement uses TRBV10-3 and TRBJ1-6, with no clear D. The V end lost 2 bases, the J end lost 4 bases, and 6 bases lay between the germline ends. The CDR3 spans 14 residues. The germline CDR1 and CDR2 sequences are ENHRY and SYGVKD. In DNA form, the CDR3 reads TGTGCCATCAGTGAGGGACGTTATAATTCACCCCTCCACTTT. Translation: CAISEGRYNSPLHF.

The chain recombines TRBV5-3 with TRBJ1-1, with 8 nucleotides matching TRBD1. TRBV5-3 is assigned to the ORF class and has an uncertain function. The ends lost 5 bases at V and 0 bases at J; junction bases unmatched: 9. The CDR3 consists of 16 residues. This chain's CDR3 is CARRPDRDSMNTEAFF. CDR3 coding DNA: TGTGCCAGAAGACCGGACAGGGACTCTATGAACACTGAAGCTTTCTTT.

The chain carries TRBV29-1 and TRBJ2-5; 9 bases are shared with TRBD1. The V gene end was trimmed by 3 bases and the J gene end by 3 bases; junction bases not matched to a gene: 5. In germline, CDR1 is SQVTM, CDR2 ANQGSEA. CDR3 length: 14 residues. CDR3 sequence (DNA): TGCAGCGTTGAGGGGGACAGGGAGGAAGAGACCCAGTACTTC. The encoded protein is CSVEGDREEETQYF.

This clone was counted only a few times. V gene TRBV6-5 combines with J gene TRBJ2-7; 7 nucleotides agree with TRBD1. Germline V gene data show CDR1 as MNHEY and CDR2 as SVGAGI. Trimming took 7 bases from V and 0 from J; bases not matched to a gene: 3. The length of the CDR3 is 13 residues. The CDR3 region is CASMGQSSYEQYF. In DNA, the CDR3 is TGTGCCAGCATGGGACAGAGCTCCTACGAGCAGTACTTC.